What follows are 26 T cell receptor beta chains derived from one specimen sequenced in a study of cytomegalovirus exposure and HLA in healthy donors. PCR primers comprised 60 Vbeta and 13 Jbeta primers. The method was immunoSEQ multiplex PCR; TCRdb's version includes in-frame clones alone and lacks a portion of them. The sample carries roughly 140,000 clones, 64% recorded once. The sequenced sample was PBMCs. These TCRs come from a woman younger than 45 in good health and CMV-seropositive.

The chain has TRBV27 and TRBJ1-2, with D possibly TRBD1 on 6 matching bases. The CDR3 extends over 16 amino acids. Deletions cut 4 bases from V and 0 bases from J, with 15 bases between. Germline V gives CDR1 MNHEY, CDR2 SMNVEV (reference sequence). This CDR3 reads CASSYSTGYSNYGYTF. CDR3 bases: TGTGCCAGCAGTTATAGCACAGGGTACTCTAACTATGGCTACACCTTC.

The chain uses TRBV5-6 and TRBJ2-7, with D perhaps TRBD1 (5 bases). The germline V gene encodes CDR1 SGHDT and CDR2 YYEEEE. Trimming left V 2 bases short and J 6 bases short, with 15 bases between. The CDR3 is 14 amino acids. The CDR3 DNA reads as TGTGCCAGCAGCTTTTCGCAGGGAAGGAGCGAGCAGTACTTC. Protein product: CASSFSQGRSEQYF.

The chain uses TRBV7-2 and TRBJ2-4, with TRBD1 identical over 8 bases. Losses at the gene ends were 1 base for V and 5 bases for J; bases not matched to a gene: 13. The CDR3 loop spans 18 amino acids. CDR1 is SGHTA and CDR2 is FQGNSA in the germline V gene. This chain's CDR3 is CASSLGFSGTGGQNIQYF. CDR3 sequence (DNA): TGTGCCAGCAGCTTAGGCTTTAGTGGTACAGGGGGACAAAACATTCAGTACTTC. Drawing the rest from reference TRBV7-2 and TRBJ2-4, the complete variable domain is GAGVSQSPSNKVTEKGKDVELRCDPISGHTALYWYRQSLGQGLEFLIYFQGNSAPDKSGLPSDRFSAERTGGSVSTLTIQRTQQEDSAVYLCASSLGFSGTGGQNIQYFGAGTRLSVL.

The chain's CDR3 is CASSEYPSGVYNEQFF. In DNA form, the CDR3 reads TGTGCCAGCAGTGAATACCCTAGCGGGGTCTACAATGAGCAGTTCTTC. The chain uses TRBV6-1 and TRBJ2-1, with 9 bases matching TRBD2. Germline V gene sequence: CDR1 MNHNS, CDR2 SASEGT. The trim removed 2 bases at V and 3 bases at J, leaving 5 bases unmatched. The CDR3 has 16 amino acids.

DNA of the CDR3: TGTGCCAGCACGGGGGGTGGACTCTACGAGCAGTACTTC. Its translation: CASTGGGLYEQYF. V and J are TRBV13 and TRBJ2-7; TRBD2 matches 7 bases. CDR1 and CDR2 from the germline V gene are PRHDT and FYEKMQ (reference sequence). The CDR3 covers 13 residues. V gave up 7 bases and J gave up 3 bases; unmatched junction bases: 6.

V is TRBV27 and J is TRBJ2-2, with 10 bases matching TRBD1. Germline V lookup: CDR1 MNHEY, CDR2 SMNVEV (reference sequence). The CDR3 spans 15 residues. V trimming: 2 bases; J trimming: 6 bases; junction bases outside the gene matches: 3. Here the CDR3 reads CASSLGTGVAGELFF. The CDR3 DNA follows: TGTGCCAGCAGTTTAGGGACAGGGGTGGCCGGGGAGCTGTTTTTT.

Worth noting for this clone: The CDR3 ends on some other residue instead of the conserved phenylalanine or tryptophan, so this is likely a read error. The J gene is TRBJ2-7, the V gene TRBV19; D possibly corresponds to TRBD2 (6 bases). CDR1 is LNHDA, CDR2 SQIVND, per germline (reference sequence). Between the trimmed V and J ends, which lost 4 bases and 0 bases, there was a span of 10 bases. This CDR3 is built from 14 residues. DNA of the CDR3: TGTGCCAGTAGTAGACTCGGGAGCTCCTACGAGCAGTACTCC. This codes for CASSRLGSSYEQYS.

The CDR3 spells CASSQRQGDGYTF. CDR3 in DNA: TGTGCCAGCAGCCAGAGGCAGGGTGATGGCTACACCTTC. The chain carries TRBV4-2 and TRBJ1-2; possible D gene TRBD1, 5 bases. CDR1 and CDR2 (germline): LGHNA, YNFKEQ. The CDR3 extends over 13 amino acids. V lost 3 bases and J lost 6, with 11 bases in between.

The J gene is TRBJ1-4, the V gene TRBV4-1; D might be TRBD1 (6 bases). This CDR3 spans 17 amino acids. V gave up 4 bases and J gave up 3 bases, with 18 bases separating them. The germline V gene encodes CDR1 MGHRA and CDR2 YSYEKL. CDR3 in DNA: TGCGCCAGCAGCCGGACGATCGCGGACAGAGCTAATGAAAAACTGTTTTTT. It translates to CASSRTIADRANEKLFF.

This clone appeared a single time. Other nucleotide sequences in the sample specify the same CDR3. J is TRBJ2-2 and V is TRBV5-1, with no clear D. The CDR3 extends over 14 amino acids. Germline V CDR1 and CDR2: SGHRS, YFSETQ. Trimming pared 0 bases from V and 4 bases from J, leaving 7 bases between. CDR3 protein: CASSLAGGTGELFF. The DNA of the CDR3 is TGCGCCAGCAGCTTGGCAGGTGGCACCGGGGAGCTGTTTTTT.

The chain employs TRBV11-3 and TRBJ1-4; D gene unclear. CDR1 is SGHNT and CDR2 is YENEEA in the germline V gene. The CDR3 spans 11 residues. V lost 4 bases to trimming and J lost 8 bases, with 5 bases between them. The CDR3 region has the DNA TGTGCCAGCAGCTCGGGGGAAAAACTGTTTTTT. Amino acids: CASSSGEKLFF.

The V and J genes are TRBV20-1 and TRBJ1-1, with no clear D. The V and J ends lost 6 bases and 2 bases respectively, with 4 bases between them. This CDR3 contains 10 residues. Germline V lookup: CDR1 DFQATT, CDR2 SNEGSKA (reference sequence). The CDR3 reads CSATNTEAFF. DNA of the CDR3: TGCAGTGCCACAAACACTGAAGCTTTCTTT.

The chain uses TRBV7-9 and TRBJ1-1; D remains ambiguous. Trimming shortened V by 3 bases and J by 1 base, and 24 bases separated the two germline ends. The CDR3 loop spans 19 amino acids. Germline-derived CDR1 and CDR2 are SEHNR and FQNEAQ (reference sequence). CDR3 protein: CASSFYFTPEGDWNTEAFF. CDR3 nucleotide sequence: TGTGCCAGCAGCTTTTACTTCACTCCGGAGGGAGATTGGAACACTGAAGCTTTCTTT. The complete variable domain, with remaining parts taken from reference TRBV7-9 and TRBJ1-1, reads DTGVSQNPRHKITKRGQNVTFRCDPISEHNRLYWYRQTLGQGPEFLTYFQNEAQLEKSRLLSDRFSAERPKGSFSTLEIQRTEQGDSAMYLCASSFYFTPEGDWNTEAFFGQGTRLTVV.

V is TRBV10-3 and J is TRBJ1-2; TRBD1 aligns across 8 bases. CDR1 is ENHRY, CDR2 SYGVKD, per germline. V shed 10 bases and J 0 bases; nucleotides not matched to a gene: 4. The CDR3 spans 13 residues. CDR3 sequence (DNA): TGTGCCACGCGGACAGGGTCTAACTATGGCTACACCTTC. This codes for CATRTGSNYGYTF.

The chain has TRBV28 and TRBJ2-5, with D uncertain. V lost 5 bases and J lost 3, with 10 bases in between. The germline V gene encodes CDR1 MDHEN and CDR2 SYDVKM. The CDR3 is 13 amino acids. The CDR3: CASSGRLKETQYF. The DNA for the CDR3 is TGTGCCAGCAGTGGCAGGTTAAAAGAGACCCAGTACTTC.

The CDR3 nucleotides are TGTGCCAGCGGGGATCAACTAGCGGGAGAGCAGTACTTC. It specifies CASGDQLAGEQYF. This chain uses TRBV11-3 with TRBJ2-7, with 10 bases lining up with TRBD2. Per germline, CDR1 SGHNT and CDR2 YENEEA. This CDR3 spans 13 amino acids. With 8 bases clipped from V and 7 bases from J, the junction kept 8 bases outside the gene matches.

The sample holds one count of this clone. The J gene is TRBJ2-5, the V gene TRBV6-5, with 9 nucleotides matching TRBD2. CDR1 and CDR2 (germline): MNHEY, SVGAGI. This CDR3 contains 15 residues. V lost 8 bases and J lost 4; bases outside the gene matches: 11. In DNA, the CDR3 is TGTGCCAGCGGGGATGTAGCGGGAGTCATAGAGACCCAGTACTTC. Protein sequence: CASGDVAGVIETQYF.

This clone has only a few counts. The CDR3 DNA follows: TGTGCCAGCAGCTTGGACAGATACACAGATACGCAGTATTTT. Its protein is CASSLDRYTDTQYF. The V and J genes are TRBV7-2 and TRBJ2-3, with D perhaps TRBD1 (6 bases). The CDR3 runs to 14 residues. The V end was cut by 3 bases, the J end by 2 bases, with 9 bases between. Germline CDR1 and CDR2: SGHTA and FQGNSA.

This chain joins TRBV2 and TRBJ1-1, with D unresolved. Trimming pared 6 bases from V and 3 bases from J, leaving 14 bases between. The CDR3 contains 14 residues. Germline V gene lookup returns CDR1 SNHLY and CDR2 FYNNEI. This chain's CDR3 is CASRVESTDTEAFF. In DNA form, the CDR3 reads TGTGCCAGCAGGGTCGAGTCAACGGACACTGAAGCTTTCTTT.

This clone occurred a few times. The rearrangement joins TRBV5-8 to TRBJ1-2; D perhaps matches TRBD1 (6 bases). V shed 1 base and J shed 8 bases, with 9 bases lying between them. The CDR3 contains 12 residues. Germline CDR1 is SGHTS and CDR2 is YDEGEE. CDR3 residues: CASSLKGDGYTF. CDR3 DNA sequence: TGTGCCAGCAGCTTGAAGGGGGACGGCTACACCTTC.

Sample share makes this clone medium-sized (0.01 to 0.1%). The V and J genes are TRBV9 and TRBJ1-1; 7 nucleotides match TRBD1. CDR3 length: 14 residues. With 4 bases clipped from V and 2 bases from J, the junction kept 5 bases outside the gene matches. Germline assignment: CDR1 SGDLS and CDR2 YYNGEE. The CDR3 is CASSLGTANTEAFF. The CDR3 DNA reads as TGTGCCAGCAGCTTAGGGACAGCCAACACTGAAGCTTTCTTT. The full variable domain, in which reference TRBV9 and TRBJ1-1 provide the parts outside the CDR3, is DSGVTQTPKHLITATGQRVTLRCSPRSGDLSVYWYQQSLDQGLQFLIQYYNGEERAKGNILERFSAQQFPDLHSELNLSSLELGDSALYFCASSLGTANTEAFFGQGTRLTVV.

The J gene is TRBJ1-1, the V gene TRBV2, with 8 bases aligning to TRBD1. V lost 3 bases to trimming and J lost 7 bases; unmatched junction nucleotides: 4. From germline, CDR1 is SNHLY and CDR2 FYNNEI. This CDR3 is built from 13 residues. The DNA of the CDR3 is TGTGCCAGCAGTGAGTCCGGGACAGGTGAAGCTTTCTTT. The encoded protein is CASSESGTGEAFF.

The gene calls are TRBV4-1 and TRBJ1-1, with D unclear. Germline V gene sequence: CDR1 MGHRA, CDR2 YSYEKL. The CDR3 is 16 amino acids. V lost 1 base, J lost 3 bases, and 15 bases lay in between. The CDR3 nucleotides read TGCGCCAGCAGCCAAGTAGTCGGAGGTTTTTACACTGAAGCTTTCTTT. This codes for CASSQVVGGFYTEAFF.

The gene calls are TRBV5-1 and TRBJ1-2, with 8 bases identical to TRBD1. V was pared by 2 bases and J by 8 bases, with 5 bases of the junction left unmatched. CDR1 is SGHRS and CDR2 is YFSETQ in the germline V gene. The CDR3 spans 13 residues. The DNA for the CDR3 is TGCGCCAGCAGCTTAGGGACAGGTAACGGCTACACCTTC. Its translation: CASSLGTGNGYTF.

The rearrangement joins TRBV5-1 to TRBJ2-1, with 10 bases lining up with TRBD2. CDR1 SGHRS and CDR2 YFSETQ come from the germline V gene. V was clipped by 6 bases and J by 7 bases; unmatched bases: 10. The CDR3 runs 15 residues. CDR3 sequence (DNA): TGCGCCAGCAACCCCGTGGTAGCGGGGGGAAATGAGCAGTTCTTC. Protein product: CASNPVVAGGNEQFF.

This rearrangement joins TRBV28 to TRBJ1-4; tentatively, D is TRBD1 (5 bases). The CDR3 runs to 14 residues. Germline V lookup: CDR1 MDHEN, CDR2 SYDVKM. V was clipped by 3 bases and J by 4 bases, with 9 bases between them. The CDR3 nucleotides read TGTGCCAGCAGTTTTCCAGGGTTTAATGAAAAACTGTTTTTT. Translation: CASSFPGFNEKLFF. The complete variable domain, with remaining parts taken from reference TRBV28 and TRBJ1-4, reads DVKVTQSSRYLVKRTGEKVFLECVQDMDHENMFWYRQDPGLGLRLIYFSYDVKMKEKGDIPEGYSVSREKKERFSLILESASTNQTSMYLCASSFPGFNEKLFFGSGTQLSVL.